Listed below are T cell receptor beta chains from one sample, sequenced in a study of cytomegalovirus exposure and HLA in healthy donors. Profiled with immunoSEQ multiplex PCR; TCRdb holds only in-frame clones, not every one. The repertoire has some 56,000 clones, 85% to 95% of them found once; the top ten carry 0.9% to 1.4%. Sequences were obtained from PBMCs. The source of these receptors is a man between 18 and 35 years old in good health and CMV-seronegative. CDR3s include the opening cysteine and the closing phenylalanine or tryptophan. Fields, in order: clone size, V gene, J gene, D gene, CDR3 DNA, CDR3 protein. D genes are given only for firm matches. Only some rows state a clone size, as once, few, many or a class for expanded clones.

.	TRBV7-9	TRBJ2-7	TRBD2	TGTGCCAGCAGCCAGGGACTAGCGGGAGACGAGCAGTACTTC	CASSQGLAGDEQYF
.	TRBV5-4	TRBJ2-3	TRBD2	TGTGCCAGCAGCAGGACTAGCGGTACAGATACGCAGTATTTT	CASSRTSGTDTQYF
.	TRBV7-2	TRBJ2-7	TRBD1	TGTGCCAGCAGCCCGGGACAGGGCGGGGAGCAGTACTTC	CASSPGQGGEQYF
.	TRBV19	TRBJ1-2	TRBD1	TGTGCCAGTACCCTGAAAGAGACGACAGGGCGGTACTATGGCTACACCTTC	CASTLKETTGRYYGYTF
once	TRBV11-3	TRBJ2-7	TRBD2	TGTGCCAGCAGCAGTACTAGCGGGAGCTACGAGCAGTACTTC	CASSSTSGSYEQYF
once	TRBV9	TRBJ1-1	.	TGTGCCAGCAGCGTGACGACAGGCCAAGGCTCTGAAGCTTTCTTT	CASSVTTGQGSEAFF
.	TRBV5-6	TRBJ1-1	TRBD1	TGTGCCAGCAGCTCATACAAACTCAGGGGGCAGAACACTGAAGCTTTCTTT	CASSSYKLRGQNTEAFF
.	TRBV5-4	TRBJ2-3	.	TGTGCCAGCAGCGCAATCAACAGGGCTGCCACAGATACGCAGTATTTT	CASSAINRAATDTQYF
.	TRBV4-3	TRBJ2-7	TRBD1	TGCGCCAGCAGCCGCAGGGAACAAGGGGGCTCGGGCTACGAGCAGTACTTC	CASSRREQGGSGYEQYF
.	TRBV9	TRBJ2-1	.	TGTGCCATCCTACGGAGCGATGAGCAGTTCTTC	CAILRSDEQFF
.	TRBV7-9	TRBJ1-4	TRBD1	TGTGCCAGCAGCTTTGAAGGGGGCTCAGCTAATGAAAAACTGTTTTTT	CASSFEGGSANEKLFF
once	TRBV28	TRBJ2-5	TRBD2	TGTGCCAGCAGTTTCCCTGGACTAGCGGAGGAGACCCAGTACTTC	CASSFPGLAEETQYF
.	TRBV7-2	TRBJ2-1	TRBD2	TGTGCCAGCATCGGCGGGGGATCTGAGCAGTTCTTC	CASIGGGSEQFF
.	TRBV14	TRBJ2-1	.	TGTGCCAGCAGCCCGACCCAGGGAAGGGGTGAGCAGTTCTTC	CASSPTQGRGEQFF
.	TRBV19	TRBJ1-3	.	TGTGCCAGTAGACAGTCGGCCTCTGGAAACACCATATATTTT	CASRQSASGNTIYF
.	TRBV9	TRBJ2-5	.	TGTGCCAGCAGCGTAGGAGCGAGGCCCCAAGAGACCCAGTACTTC	CASSVGARPQETQYF
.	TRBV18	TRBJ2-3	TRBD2	TGTGCCAGCTCACCCGGGCTAGCGGGATATAGCACAGATACGCAGTATTTT	CASSPGLAGYSTDTQYF
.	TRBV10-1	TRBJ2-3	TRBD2	TGCGCCAGCAGTGAGCAGCGGGAGATAGATACGCAGTATTTT	CASSEQREIDTQYF
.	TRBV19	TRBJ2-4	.	TGTGCCAGTAGTATCAAGACAGGAAACATTCAGTACTTC	CASSIKTGNIQYF